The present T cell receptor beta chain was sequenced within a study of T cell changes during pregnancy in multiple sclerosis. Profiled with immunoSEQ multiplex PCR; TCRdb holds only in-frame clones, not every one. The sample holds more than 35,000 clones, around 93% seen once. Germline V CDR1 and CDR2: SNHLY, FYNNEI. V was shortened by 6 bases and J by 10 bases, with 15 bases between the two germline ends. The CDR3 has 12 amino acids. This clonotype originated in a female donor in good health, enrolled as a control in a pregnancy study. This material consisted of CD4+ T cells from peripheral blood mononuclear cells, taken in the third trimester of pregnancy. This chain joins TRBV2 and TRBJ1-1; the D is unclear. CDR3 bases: TGTGCCAGCAGGCTTCAGGTTCCCGGAGCTTTCTTT. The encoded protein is CASRLQVPGAFF.